A selection of T cell receptor beta chains follows, all from one sample in a study of shared clonotypes between healthy human individuals. Data came from immunoSEQ multiplex PCR; TCRdb stores just in-frame clones and leaves some out. The sample carries over a million clones, approximately 80% recorded once. The sample taken for sequencing was memory CD4+ T cells from PBMCs. These receptors all come from a young man in good health. Some clones in this sample may be carry-over from other donors' samples. Each CDR3 is given with its conserved first and last residue. The order of the fields is clone size, V gene, J gene, D gene, CDR3 protein, CDR3 DNA. The D gene is left open where the match is weak. Rows give clone size only sometimes, using once, few, many, or a class for an expanded clone.

clone_size: NA; v_call: TRBV23-1; j_call: TRBJ1-2; d_call: NA; cdr3_aa: CASSQSGRAPGGYTF; cdr3_nt: TGCGCCAGCAGTCAATCCGGCCGGGCCCCCGGAGGCTACACCTTC
clone_size: NA; v_call: TRBV2; j_call: TRBJ2-5; d_call: NA; cdr3_aa: CASSEAETQYF; cdr3_nt: TGTGCCAGCAGTGAGGCGGAGACCCAGTACTTC
clone_size: few; v_call: TRBV4-3; j_call: TRBJ2-3; d_call: NA; cdr3_aa: CASSQDLGRSTDTQYF; cdr3_nt: TGCGCCAGCAGCCAAGATCTGGGGCGAAGCACAGATACGCAGTATTTT
clone_size: NA; v_call: TRBV20-1; j_call: TRBJ1-2; d_call: NA; cdr3_aa: CSAGGGYTF; cdr3_nt: TGCAGTGCTGGTGGTGGCTACACCTTC
clone_size: NA; v_call: TRBV2; j_call: TRBJ2-7; d_call: NA; cdr3_aa: CASSLVSTEQYF; cdr3_nt: TGTGCCAGCAGTCTCGTGTCCACCGAGCAGTACTTC
clone_size: once; v_call: TRBV7-2; j_call: TRBJ2-3; d_call: NA; cdr3_aa: CASSLRADSTDTQYF; cdr3_nt: TGTGCCAGCAGCTTACGAGCAGATAGCACAGATACGCAGTATTTT
clone_size: once; v_call: TRBV5-1; j_call: TRBJ2-1; d_call: TRBD2; cdr3_aa: CASSSRDYGGPFF; cdr3_nt: TGCGCCAGCAGCTCCCGGGACTACGGAGGTCCGTTCTTC
clone_size: NA; v_call: TRBV7-3; j_call: TRBJ2-3; d_call: NA; cdr3_aa: CASSLTSLLGGGPSTDTQYF; cdr3_nt: TGTGCCAGCAGCTTAACTTCTCTGTTAGGCGGCGGACCTAGCACAGATACGCAGTATTTT
clone_size: NA; v_call: TRBV6-1; j_call: TRBJ1-3; d_call: NA; cdr3_aa: CASRTTGTLGNTIYF; cdr3_nt: TGTGCCAGCAGAACAACCGGGACATTAGGAAACACCATATATTTT
clone_size: NA; v_call: TRBV5-1; j_call: TRBJ1-1; d_call: NA; cdr3_aa: CASQGPNTEAFF; cdr3_nt: TGCGCCAGTCAGGGTCCGAACACTGAAGCTTTCTTT
clone_size: NA; v_call: TRBV19; j_call: TRBJ2-7; d_call: TRBD1; cdr3_aa: CASSTRGLSRRNSYEQYF; cdr3_nt: TGTGCCAGTAGTACCAGGGGGCTTTCACGACGAAACTCCTACGAGCAGTACTTC
clone_size: NA; v_call: TRBV28; j_call: TRBJ1-1; d_call: NA; cdr3_aa: CASSDRRPSEAFF; cdr3_nt: TGTGCCAGCAGCGACAGGAGACCCTCTGAAGCTTTCTTT
clone_size: many; v_call: TRBV19; j_call: TRBJ2-2; d_call: TRBD2; cdr3_aa: CASSIKRGGTGELFF; cdr3_nt: TGTGCCAGTAGTATAAAGCGGGGGGGCACCGGGGAGCTGTTTTTT
clone_size: NA; v_call: TRBV2; j_call: TRBJ2-7; d_call: TRBD2; cdr3_aa: CASKGLAGPYEQYF; cdr3_nt: TGTGCCAGCAAAGGGTTAGCGGGACCCTACGAGCAGTACTTC
clone_size: NA; v_call: TRBV28; j_call: TRBJ2-6; d_call: NA; cdr3_aa: CASSLGQASGANVLTF; cdr3_nt: TGTGCCAGCAGTTTAGGGCAGGCCTCTGGGGCCAACGTCCTGACTTTC
clone_size: NA; v_call: TRBV2; j_call: TRBJ2-2; d_call: TRBD1; cdr3_aa: CASRPTDREAGELFF; cdr3_nt: TGTGCCAGCAGGCCGACGGACAGGGAGGCCGGGGAGCTGTTTTTT
clone_size: NA; v_call: TRBV6-5; j_call: TRBJ2-7; d_call: NA; cdr3_aa: CASSYDPSGAYEQYF; cdr3_nt: TGTGCCAGCAGCTATGACCCCTCCGGCGCCTACGAGCAGTACTTC
clone_size: NA; v_call: TRBV7-2; j_call: TRBJ2-7; d_call: NA; cdr3_aa: CASSSTASSSYEQYF; cdr3_nt: TGTGCCAGCAGCTCGACAGCCTCAAGCTCCTACGAGCAGTACTTC
clone_size: NA; v_call: TRBV7-8; j_call: TRBJ1-3; d_call: NA; cdr3_aa: CASSLRGGYSGNTIYF; cdr3_nt: TGTGCCAGCAGCCTGCGGGGGGGTTACTCTGGAAACACCATATATTTT
clone_size: NA; v_call: TRBV5-1; j_call: TRBJ2-3; d_call: NA; cdr3_aa: CASSPSGGVDTQYF; cdr3_nt: TGCGCCAGCAGCCCAAGCGGTGGTGTGGATACGCAGTATTTT
clone_size: once; v_call: TRBV29-1; j_call: TRBJ2-3; d_call: NA; cdr3_aa: CSVTGERTDTQYF; cdr3_nt: TGCAGCGTCACCGGGGAACGCACAGATACGCAGTATTTT
clone_size: NA; v_call: TRBV6-6; j_call: TRBJ2-2; d_call: TRBD2; cdr3_aa: CASSLGGMNTGELFF; cdr3_nt: TGTGCCAGCAGTCTCGGGGGGATGAACACCGGGGAGCTGTTTTTT
clone_size: NA; v_call: TRBV19; j_call: TRBJ2-5; d_call: NA; cdr3_aa: CASSIERDQTQYF; cdr3_nt: TGTGCCAGTAGTATAGAACGGGATCAGACCCAGTACTTC
clone_size: NA; v_call: TRBV7-2; j_call: TRBJ2-3; d_call: NA; cdr3_aa: CASSLGSRAGGNGTQYF; cdr3_nt: TGTGCCAGCAGCTTAGGGTCTAGGGCAGGGGGGAACGGTACGCAGTATTTT
clone_size: NA; v_call: TRBV29-1; j_call: TRBJ2-1; d_call: NA; cdr3_aa: CSGGGLTFLNLNSEQFF; cdr3_nt: TGCAGCGGGGGGGGCCTAACCTTCCTTAACCTCAATTCTGAGCAGTTCTTC
clone_size: NA; v_call: TRBV4-3; j_call: TRBJ2-5; d_call: NA; cdr3_aa: CASSQRGGQGPETQYF; cdr3_nt: TGCGCCAGCAGCCAGCGGGGTGGACAAGGTCCGGAGACCCAGTACTTC
clone_size: NA; v_call: TRBV18; j_call: TRBJ2-2; d_call: NA; cdr3_aa: CASSPPSPGLRGELFF; cdr3_nt: TGTGCCAGCTCACCGCCTTCACCGGGACTTCGCGGGGAGCTGTTTTTT